The rows below give T cell receptor beta chains drawn from one sample of a study of blood T cell repertoires in COVID-19. TCRdb keeps only in-frame clones here, not all; method: immunoSEQ multiplex PCR. The sample records under 200,000 clones, 90% being singletons. The source material was peripheral blood. These receptors were collected from a man over 45 with acute or convalescent COVID-19. Each CDR3 is given with its conserved first and last residue. The order of the fields is V gene, clone size, J gene, D gene, CDR3 protein, CDR3 DNA. The D gene is left open where the match is weak. Clone size, where shown, is once, few, many, or a class for clones that have expanded.

TRBV28,.,TRBJ1-5,TRBD1,CASGRGTGNQPQHF,TGTGCCAGCGGCCGAGGGACAGGAAATCAGCCCCAGCATTTT
TRBV30,.,TRBJ2-3,.,CAWGPLRRDTQYF,TGTGCCTGGGGGCCACTGCGGAGGGATACGCAGTATTTT
TRBV28,once,TRBJ2-7,.,CASSLTGAYEQYF,TGTGCCAGCAGTTTAACGGGAGCATACGAGCAGTACTTC
TRBV27,.,TRBJ1-4,TRBD1,CASSRDRTNEKLFF,TGTGCCAGCAGTCGGGACAGAACTAATGAAAAACTGTTTTTT
TRBV16,.,TRBJ1-6,.,CASSQSGGANNSPLHF,TGTGCCAGCAGCCAATCGGGGGGGGCGAATAATTCACCCCTCCACTTT
TRBV6-2/TRBV6-3,few,TRBJ1-2,.,CASSAPTSRTGLGYGYTF,TGTGCCAGCAGTGCGCCGACGTCCCGGACGGGGTTGGGCTATGGCTACACCTTC
TRBV3-1/TRBV3-2,.,TRBJ1-4,TRBD1,CASSQLQGRVEKLFF,TGTGCCAGCAGCCAACTACAGGGGCGGGTTGAAAAACTGTTTTTT
TRBV7-9,few,TRBJ2-2,.,CASSSRRKGDGELFF,TGTGCCAGCAGCTCACGAAGAAAGGGGGACGGGGAGCTGTTTTTT
TRBV7-2,few,TRBJ1-5,TRBD1,CASSPDRGFNQPQHF,TGTGCCAGCAGCCCGGACAGGGGGTTCAATCAGCCCCAGCATTTT
TRBV7-8,.,TRBJ1-1,.,CASSTPGGRGNTEAFF,TGTGCCAGCAGCACCCCGGGGGGTCGAGGGAACACTGAAGCTTTCTTT
TRBV3-1/TRBV3-2,once,TRBJ1-1,TRBD1,CASSRQGRGAAFF,TGTGCCAGCAGCCGACAGGGGAGAGGTGCTGCTTTCTTT
TRBV25-1,.,TRBJ2-1,TRBD2,CASSESGRRNEQFF,TGTGCCAGCAGTGAGAGCGGGAGAAGGAATGAGCAGTTCTTC
TRBV27,.,TRBJ1-6,.,CASRSTSYNSPLHF,TGTGCCAGCCGTAGTACCTCCTATAATTCACCCCTCCACTTT
TRBV29-1,.,TRBJ1-2,.,CSVGAGSLYGYTF,TGCAGCGTTGGAGCAGGGTCACTCTATGGCTACACCTTC
TRBV4-1,once,TRBJ2-2,.,CASSQDLRGLSITGELFF,TGCGCCAGCAGCCAAGATCTCAGGGGCCTCTCGATCACCGGGGAGCTGTTTTTT
TRBV4-1,.,TRBJ1-1,TRBD1,CASSQETGTLNTEAFF,TGCGCCAGCAGCCAAGAGACAGGGACCCTGAACACTGAAGCTTTCTTT
TRBV21-1,once,TRBJ1-5,.,CASSDIVGGKKDQPQHF,TGTGCCAGCAGCGACATCGTTGGGGGGAAGAAGGATCAGCCCCAGCATTTT
TRBV7-9,once,TRBJ1-1,.,CASSLGQGSTEAFF,TGTGCCAGCAGCTTAGGGCAGGGGAGCACTGAAGCTTTCTTT
TRBV10-2,.,TRBJ2-3,.,CASSEGGHTQYF,TGCGCCAGCAGTGAAGGGGGACATACGCAGTATTTT
TRBV4-3,.,TRBJ1-5,.,CASSPGIAQPQHF,TGCGCCAGCAGCCCCGGGATCGCTCAGCCCCAGCATTTT
TRBV28,.,TRBJ2-3,.,CASSLSIRSTSTDTQYF,TGTGCCAGCAGTTTATCCATTAGGAGTACTAGCACAGATACGCAGTATTTT
TRBV19,.,TRBJ1-5,.,CATLPSQGPLYSNQPQHF,TGTGCCACGCTGCCCAGCCAGGGGCCCCTCTATAGCAATCAGCCCCAGCATTTT
TRBV30,.,TRBJ1-2,TRBD1,CAWDLGTGDGYTF,TGTGCCTGGGATCTCGGGACAGGGGATGGCTACACCTTC
TRBV15,.,TRBJ1-6,TRBD1,CATSISGGSPLHF,TGTGCCACCAGCATTTCAGGGGGTTCACCCCTCCACTTT
TRBV2,.,TRBJ1-2,.,CASSRNSNYGYTF,TGTGCCAGCAGTAGGAACAGCAACTATGGCTACACCTTC
TRBV19,.,TRBJ2-1,.,CASSIVGGAVEQFF,TGTGCCAGTAGTATAGTGGGGGGGGCCGTTGAGCAGTTCTTC
TRBV29-1,.,TRBJ2-7,TRBD1,CSVDEGQGANEQYF,TGCAGCGTGGACGAGGGACAGGGGGCAAACGAGCAGTACTTC
TRBV5-1,.,TRBJ2-5,.,CASSLQGETQYF,TGCGCCAGCAGCTTACAGGGAGAGACCCAGTACTTC
TRBV6-5,.,TRBJ2-3,.,CASSYSGGKDTQYF,TGTGCCAGCAGTTACTCGGGCGGGAAAGATACGCAGTATTTT
TRBV4-2,.,TRBJ2-5,.,CASSDGSFQETQYF,TGTGCCAGCAGCGACGGGAGTTTCCAGGAGACCCAGTACTTC
TRBV5-1,once,TRBJ2-3,TRBD1,CASSPSVTGAADTQYF,TGCGCCAGCAGCCCGAGTGTGACAGGGGCGGCAGATACGCAGTATTTT
TRBV18,.,TRBJ2-7,TRBD1,CASSPSDRSSYEQYF,TGTGCCAGCTCACCATCGGACAGGAGCTCCTACGAGCAGTACTTC
TRBV18,.,TRBJ1-2,.,CASSPPRTANYGYTF,TGTGCCAGCTCACCACCTAGGACAGCCAACTATGGCTACACCTTC
TRBV2,.,TRBJ2-1,TRBD2,CASTPGLVTYNEQFF,TGTGCCAGCACCCCGGGACTAGTCACCTACAATGAGCAGTTCTTC
TRBV19,.,TRBJ2-7,TRBD1,CASSSGTGGLAAQYF,TGTGCCAGTAGTAGCGGGACAGGGGGGCTAGCGGCACAGTACTTC
TRBV19,.,TRBJ2-1,TRBD1,CASSSDRFYEQFF,TGTGCCAGTAGTTCGGACAGGTTCTATGAGCAGTTCTTC
TRBV3-1/TRBV3-2,.,TRBJ2-4,.,CASSHGGPENIQYF,TGTGCCAGCAGCCACGGGGGGCCCGAAAACATTCAGTACTTC
TRBV18,.,TRBJ2-3,.,CASSPLTGLVTDTQYF,TGTGCCAGCTCACCACTTACCGGGTTGGTCACAGATACGCAGTATTTT
TRBV6-2/TRBV6-3,.,TRBJ1-4,.,CASSYYPVRGARNEKLFF,TGTGCCAGCAGTTACTACCCGGTGCGCGGGGCCCGGAATGAAAAACTGTTTTTT
TRBV7-3,.,TRBJ2-3,TRBD2,CASSLTPGLAGGPGDTQYF,TGTGCCAGCAGCTTAACCCCTGGACTAGCGGGGGGGCCCGGAGATACGCAGTATTTT
TRBV3-1/TRBV3-2,.,TRBJ2-3,TRBD2,CASSSLTSGSRDTQYF,TGTGCCAGCAGTTCCTTGACTAGCGGGAGCAGAGATACGCAGTATTTT
TRBV6-2/TRBV6-3,few,TRBJ2-5,TRBD1,CASSYSDHRGETQYF,TGTGCCAGCAGTTACTCTGACCACAGGGGTGAGACCCAGTACTTC
TRBV10-2,.,TRBJ1-5,TRBD1,CASSDPGTGYSNQPQHF,TGCGCCAGCAGTGACCCGGGGACAGGGTATTCTAATCAGCCCCAGCATTTT
TRBV28,.,TRBJ2-1,TRBD2,CASNSGLAGGLANEQFF,TGTGCCAGCAACTCGGGACTAGCGGGAGGACTCGCCAATGAGCAGTTCTTC
TRBV6-2/TRBV6-3,.,TRBJ1-2,TRBD1,CASSYPPGQGGYTF,TGTGCCAGCAGTTACCCTCCGGGACAGGGGGGCTACACCTTC
TRBV6-5,.,TRBJ2-1,TRBD2,CASSTPSGRFEQFF,TGTGCCAGCAGTACCCCTAGCGGGAGGTTTGAGCAGTTCTTC
TRBV27,once,TRBJ1-2,TRBD1,CASSYDRAYGYTF,TGTGCCAGCAGTTACGACAGGGCCTATGGCTACACCTTC
TRBV7-9,.,TRBJ2-1,TRBD2,CASLAGGLYNEQFF,TGTGCCAGCCTAGCGGGGGGGCTTTACAATGAGCAGTTCTTC